Presented here are 15 T cell receptor beta chains from one specimen sequenced in a study of graft-versus-host responses after intestinal transplantation. Clones were sequenced by immunoSEQ multiplex PCR, and TCRdb holds only the in-frame ones, with some missing. Seen here are some 13,000 clones, about 74% observed once, and the top ten hold 7.2%. Both intraepithelial and lamina propria lymphocytes were released by processing graft tissue. The specimen was ileum tissue, collected 16 days after intestinal transplant. All receptors derive from a human patient who received an intestinal transplant, so some T cells may come from the graft donor.

In DNA, the CDR3 is TGCGCCAGCAGCTTTGGGGGCAGGGGGCTTTCTGAAGCTTTCTTT. It specifies CASSFGGRGLSEAFF. The chain combines TRBV5-1 with TRBJ1-1, with 8 bases identical to TRBD1. Germline assignment: CDR1 SGHRS and CDR2 YFSETQ. The CDR3 totals 15 residues. Germline trimming cut 2 bases from V and 6 bases from J; bases unmatched to any gene: 9.

This clone was picked up one time. The rearrangement uses TRBV9 and TRBJ1-5; no reliable D call. Trimming removed 3 bases from V and 2 bases from J, with 9 bases in between. CDR1 and CDR2 from the germline V gene are SGDLS and YYNGEE. This CDR3 is built from 14 residues. In DNA form, the CDR3 reads TGTGCCAGCAGCGCGGACGGGGGCAATCAGCCCCAGCATTTT. Translation gives CASSADGGNQPQHF.

The CDR3 nucleotides are TGTGCCAGCAGCCCCCGAGAGCCAGGTGAAAAACTGTTTTTT. Encoded protein: CASSPREPGEKLFF. The chain couples TRBV11-3 to TRBJ1-4, with no clear D. Germline CDR1 is SGHNT and CDR2 is YENEEA. This CDR3 has 14 residues. The germline V and J ends were trimmed by 5 bases and 7 bases, with 14 bases remaining between them.

The J gene is TRBJ1-6, the V gene TRBV7-6; no reliable D call. Germline V gives CDR1 SGHVS, CDR2 FNYEAQ. The CDR3 runs to 14 residues. V was pared by 5 bases and J by 6 bases, with 11 bases between. CDR3 protein: CASSPTVSNSPLHF. Written as DNA, the CDR3 is TGTGCCAGCAGCCCAACCGTCAGTAATTCACCCCTCCACTTT.

This chain links TRBV28 with TRBJ2-2; 8 positions match TRBD2. Per germline, CDR1 MDHEN and CDR2 SYDVKM. The CDR3 extends over 18 amino acids. The ends lost 2 bases at V and 5 bases at J; junction bases unmatched: 13. The CDR3 nucleotides read TGTGCCAGCAGTTTAAGGGGGATAGCGGGAAGGAGGACCGGGGAGCTGTTTTTT. Translated, it gives CASSLRGIAGRRTGELFF.

The gene calls are TRBV5-1 and TRBJ1-3; D is unclear. Trimming removed 0 bases at V and 2 bases at J, with 6 bases between. From germline, CDR1 is SGHRS and CDR2 YFSETQ. This CDR3 region has 14 residues. The CDR3 is CASSLGGAGNTIYF. The CDR3 nucleotides are TGCGCCAGCAGCTTGGGCGGTGCTGGAAACACCATATATTTT.

This sequence joins TRBV19 and TRBJ1-5, with unresolved D. Germline lookup yields CDR1 LNHDA and CDR2 SQIVND (reference sequence). This CDR3 contains 14 residues. Trimming left V 8 bases short and J 1 base short, with 12 bases between. CDR3: CASGIGASNQPQHF. As DNA, the CDR3 is TGTGCCAGTGGGATAGGAGCGAGCAATCAGCCCCAGCATTTT.

CDR3 in amino acids: CASSDSGPSGNTIYF. Written as DNA, the CDR3 is TGTGCCAGCAGTGACTCGGGGCCCTCTGGAAACACCATATATTTT. The chain recombines TRBV6-4 with TRBJ1-3, with D tentatively TRBD1 (5 bases). With 0 bases removed from V and 0 bases from J, the gap between germline ends came to 6 bases. CDR1 MRHNA and CDR2 SNTAGT come from the germline V gene. The CDR3 length is 15 residues.

The chain has TRBV5-6 and TRBJ2-1, with 7 bases matching TRBD1. Germline V CDR1 and CDR2: SGHDT, YYEEEE. The trim removed 4 bases at V and 4 bases at J, leaving 5 bases unmatched. The CDR3 consists of 14 residues. The CDR3 spells CASSGTVTYNEQFF. The CDR3 DNA reads TGTGCCAGCAGCGGGACAGTAACTTACAATGAGCAGTTCTTC.

The sample holds a few counts of this clone. The V and J genes are TRBV5-1 and TRBJ1-1, with D possibly matching TRBD1 (5 bases). CDR3 length: 15 residues. Trimming removed 0 bases at V and 3 bases at J, with 12 bases between. In germline, CDR1 is SGHRS, CDR2 YFSETQ. Written as DNA, the CDR3 is TGCGCCAGCAGCTTGGTGGGGGGGGAATACACTGAAGCTTTCTTT. The encoded protein is CASSLVGGEYTEAFF.

The chain carries TRBV19 and TRBJ2-7, with no clear D. CDR1 and CDR2 (germline): LNHDA, SQIVND (reference sequence). CDR3 length: 13 amino acids. V shed 5 bases and J shed 6 bases, with 14 bases lying between them. CDR3 sequence (DNA): TGTGCCAGTAGTCTAAACCCCCCCCGCGAGCAGTACTTC. It encodes CASSLNPPREQYF.

The rearrangement uses TRBV28 and TRBJ2-1; TRBD2 matches 10 bases. The CDR3 is 18 amino acids. Germline V lookup: CDR1 MDHEN, CDR2 SYDVKM. Trimming took 3 bases from V and 10 from J; bases not matched to a gene: 18. The CDR3, as DNA: TGTGCCAGCAGTTTTTGGGGGGTCAGCGGGAGGGCCCTTCGGGAGCAGTTCTTC. This gives the protein CASSFWGVSGRALREQFF. Drawing the rest from reference TRBV28 and TRBJ2-1, the complete variable domain is DVKVTQSSRYLVKRTGEKVFLECVQDMDHENMFWYRQDPGLGLRLIYFSYDVKMKEKGDIPEGYSVSREKKERFSLILESASTNQTSMYLCASSFWGVSGRALREQFFGPGTRLTVL.

The table lists this clone with a count of one. J is TRBJ1-1 and V is TRBV7-2; D may be TRBD1 (6 bases). CDR1 and CDR2 (germline): SGHTA, FQGNSA. Trimming removed 5 bases at V and 0 bases at J, with 10 bases between. There are 14 residues in the CDR3. CDR3 in DNA: TGTGCCAGCAGCCGACAGGTCTTGAACACTGAAGCTTTCTTT. Protein product: CASSRQVLNTEAFF.

The chain couples TRBV29-1 to TRBJ2-3, with D uncertain. Germline V gene data show CDR1 as SQVTM and CDR2 as ANQGSEA. The CDR3 has 12 residues. The ends were cut back, 3 bases at V and 4 bases at J, with 8 bases in the middle. The CDR3 nucleotides read TGCAGCGTTGATTTTAATGCAGATACGCAGTATTTT. Protein product: CSVDFNADTQYF.

The chain joins TRBV19 to TRBJ2-1, with 9 bases aligning to TRBD1. The CDR3 contains 15 residues. Germline CDR1 and CDR2: LNHDA and SQIVND (reference sequence). Trimming at V came to 4 bases and at J to 4 bases, leaving 5 bases not matched to a gene. This CDR3 is CASSKWDRVYNEQFF. Written as DNA, the CDR3 is TGTGCCAGTAGTAAATGGGACAGGGTGTACAATGAGCAGTTCTTC.